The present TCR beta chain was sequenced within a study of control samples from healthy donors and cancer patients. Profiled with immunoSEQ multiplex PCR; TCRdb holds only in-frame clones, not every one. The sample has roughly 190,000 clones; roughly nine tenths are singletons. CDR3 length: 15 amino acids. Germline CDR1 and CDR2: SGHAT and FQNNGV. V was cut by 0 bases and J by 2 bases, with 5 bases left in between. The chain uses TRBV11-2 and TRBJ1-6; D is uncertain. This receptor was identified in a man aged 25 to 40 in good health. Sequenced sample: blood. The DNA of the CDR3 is TGTGCCAGCAGCTTAGACAGAACCTATAATTCACCCCTCCACTTT. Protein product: CASSLDRTYNSPLHF.